The TCR beta chain under discussion was sequenced for a study of Ad26.COV2.S vaccination and SARS-CoV-2 variants. V was clipped by 8 bases and J by 7 bases, with 15 bases between them. Looked up from germline, CDR1 is DFQATT and CDR2 is SNEGSKA (reference sequence). The CDR3 extends over 11 amino acids. Noted treatment: roughly 18 received Ad26.COV2.S at low or high dose, single or two shots; several received placebo; per-sample allocation not given. Collection of samples fell on day 63 after the first vaccine or placebo injection. Profiling relied on immunoSEQ multiplex PCR, and the TCRdb table lists in-frame clones only, not all of them. This sample has about 400,000 clones, with around 82% found just once.

This sample comprised peripheral blood, obtained in a trial of Ad26.COV2.S vaccine versus placebo. The chain carries TRBV20-1 and TRBJ2-7, with D perhaps TRBD1 (6 bases). This TCR was sampled from a person between 18 and 60 years old who received the Ad26.COV2.S COVID-19 vaccine or a placebo. CDR3 sequence (DNA): TGCAGTACCCCCTACAGGGAGGAGCAGTACTTC. It is translated as CSTPYREEQYF.